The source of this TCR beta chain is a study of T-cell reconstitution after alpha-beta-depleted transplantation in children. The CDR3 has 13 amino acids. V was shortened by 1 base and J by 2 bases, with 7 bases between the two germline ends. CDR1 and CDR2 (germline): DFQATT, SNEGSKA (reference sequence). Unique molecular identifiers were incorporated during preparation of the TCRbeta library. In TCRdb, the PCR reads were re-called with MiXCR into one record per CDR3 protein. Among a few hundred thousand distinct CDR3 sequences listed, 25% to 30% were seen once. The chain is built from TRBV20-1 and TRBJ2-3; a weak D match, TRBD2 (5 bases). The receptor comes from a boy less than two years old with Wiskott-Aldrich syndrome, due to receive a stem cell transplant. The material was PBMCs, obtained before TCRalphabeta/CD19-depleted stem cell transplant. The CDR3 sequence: CSARGTYTDTQYF. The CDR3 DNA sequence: TGCAGTGCTAGAGGGACTTACACAGATACGCAGTATTTT.